Below are 12 T cell receptor beta chains sequenced from a single sample in a study of T cell changes during pregnancy in multiple sclerosis. The data were produced by immunoSEQ multiplex PCR, yet TCRdb's version contains in-frame clones alone and is incomplete. The sample shows about 73,000 clones, 85% to 90% of them seen only once. Source: peripheral blood, taken after pregnancy. These receptors came from a female donor in good health, enrolled as a control in a pregnancy study.

The CDR3 here is CASSVAPSGQGEKLFF. CDR3 coding DNA: TGTGCCAGCAGCGTAGCCCCCAGCGGCCAGGGGGAAAAACTGTTTTTT. The chain joins TRBV9 to TRBJ1-4; a possible D gene is TRBD1 (6 bases). V lost 0 bases and J 8 bases, leaving 17 bases between the germline ends. This CDR3 has 16 amino acids. Germline V lookup: CDR1 SGDLS, CDR2 YYNGEE.

V is TRBV27 and J is TRBJ2-3; TRBD1 aligns across 7 bases. Germline CDR1 and CDR2: MNHEY and SMNVEV (reference sequence). Unmatched junction bases numbered 6, after V lost 1 base and J lost 5 bases. This CDR3 has 15 amino acids. CDR3 sequence (DNA): TGTGCCAGCAGTTTATGGCAGGGGGAAAAAGATACGCAGTATTTT. Translation gives CASSLWQGEKDTQYF.

The J gene is TRBJ2-3, the V gene TRBV19; 8 nucleotides align to TRBD2. The V gene's germline CDR1 is LNHDA and CDR2 SQIVND (reference sequence). V shed 1 base and J 4 bases; nucleotides not matched to a gene: 4. CDR3 length: 15 residues. CDR3 in DNA: TGTGCCAGTAGTATAGCCCTAGCGGGCCCAGATACGCAGTATTTT. Amino acids: CASSIALAGPDTQYF. The full variable domain, with the rest looked up from reference TRBV19 and TRBJ2-3, is DGGITQSPKYLFRKEGQNVTLSCEQNLNHDAMYWYRQDPGQGLRLIYYSQIVNDFQKGDIAEGYSVSREKKESFPLTVTSAQKNPTAFYLCASSIALAGPDTQYFGPGTRLTVL.

The CDR3 DNA sequence: TGTGCCAGCAGTTTACTAGCGGCGAGTACGCAGTATTTT. It yields the protein CASSLLAASTQYF. The gene calls are TRBV28 and TRBJ2-3, with 7 bases fitting TRBD2. CDR3 size: 13 residues. Germline V gene sequence: CDR1 MDHEN, CDR2 SYDVKM. The J segment lost 8 bases and the V segment lost 2 bases, leaving 4 bases of the junction unmatched. Variable domain in full (rest from reference TRBV28 and TRBJ2-3): DVKVTQSSRYLVKRTGEKVFLECVQDMDHENMFWYRQDPGLGLRLIYFSYDVKMKEKGDIPEGYSVSREKKERFSLILESASTNQTSMYLCASSLLAASTQYFGPGTRLTVL.

This chain uses TRBV30 with TRBJ1-5; tentatively, D is TRBD1 (6 bases). Germline V CDR1 and CDR2: GTSNPN, SVGIG (reference sequence). The CDR3 covers 13 residues. Trimming left V 4 bases short and J 6 bases short, with 13 bases between. CDR3 protein: CAWTEQGAQPQHF. The CDR3, as DNA: TGTGCCTGGACTGAACAGGGCGCTCAGCCCCAGCATTTT.

This clone is medium-sized (0.01 to 0.1%) by share. The chain recombines TRBV2 with TRBJ1-1; D remains unclear. This CDR3 is built from 12 residues. With 2 bases removed from V and 3 bases from J, the gap between germline ends came to 4 bases. Germline values: CDR1 SNHLY, CDR2 FYNNEI. CDR3 loop: CASSESDTEAFF. In DNA form, the CDR3 reads TGTGCCAGCAGTGAATCCGACACTGAAGCTTTCTTT.

The chain is built from TRBV19 and TRBJ2-5, with 9 bases that match TRBD1. Trimming at V came to 1 base and at J to 1 base, leaving 10 bases not matched to a gene. Germline values: CDR1 LNHDA, CDR2 SQIVND (reference sequence). The CDR3 length is 18 residues. The CDR3 DNA follows: TGTGCCAGTAGTATAGGGCGGGACAGGGCTCTCTCCCAAGAGACCCAGTACTTC. Encoded protein: CASSIGRDRALSQETQYF.

V is TRBV7-9 and J is TRBJ2-7; 7 bases agree with TRBD2. In germline, CDR1 is SEHNR, CDR2 FQNEAQ (reference sequence). The CDR3 has 14 amino acids. Trimming removed 5 bases from V and 5 bases from J; junction bases left unmatched: 9. CDR3 nucleotides: TGTGCCAGCAGCCTCGGACTAGTCGGCAACGAGCAGTACTTC. Protein sequence: CASSLGLVGNEQYF.

The V and J genes are TRBV2 and TRBJ1-2, with a possible D match to TRBD1 (6 bases). Trimming cost V 6 bases and J 4 bases, with 15 bases left between them. The CDR3 runs to 14 residues. Germline assignment: CDR1 SNHLY and CDR2 FYNNEI. CDR3 bases: TGTGCCAGCAGCGCCACCGGACAGACCTATGGCTACACCTTC. It yields the protein CASSATGQTYGYTF.

This clone occurred once. The gene calls are TRBV29-1 and TRBJ2-3; 7 bases align to TRBD1. From germline, CDR1 is SQVTM and CDR2 ANQGSEA. The CDR3 runs to 12 residues. With 7 bases clipped from V and 5 bases from J, the junction kept 6 bases outside the gene matches. CDR3 in DNA: TGCAGCGCCCTTACAGGGGTAGATACGCAGTATTTT. Protein: CSALTGVDTQYF.

V usage is TRBV12-5 and J usage is TRBJ2-7; possible D gene TRBD2, 5 bases. The V and J ends lost 3 bases and 7 bases respectively, with 13 bases between them. Germline CDR1 is LGHNT and CDR2 is FRNRAP. This CDR3 has 13 residues. The chain's CDR3 is CASGLIGPGEQYF. CDR3 bases: TGTGCTAGTGGTTTAATTGGACCGGGGGAGCAGTACTTC.

This chain joins TRBV11-2 and TRBJ1-3; D not resolved. The germline V gene has CDR1 SGHAT and CDR2 FQNNGV. Trimming took 4 bases from V and 0 from J, leaving 10 bases between them. The CDR3 contains 15 residues. The CDR3 bases are TGTGCCAGCAGCTCGCGTATGAACTCTGGAAACACCATATATTTT. Protein: CASSSRMNSGNTIYF.